This T cell receptor beta chain was sequenced during a study of OX40 agonist ivuxolimab in advanced cancers. Study information: The dose-escalation group included hepatocellular carcinoma, melanoma, renal cell carcinoma and head and neck cancer.

With respect to this clone: Its antigen remains unidentified.

Autoimmune disease history or systemic immunosuppression excluded patients. Study-level results: The 0.1-3.0 mg/kg partial responders had among the lowest clonal expansion.

Repertoires were generated with immunoSEQ multiplex PCR, while TCRdb's copy carries only in-frame clones and drops some. In the table there are roughly 69,000 clones, about 90% of which are singletons. Germline-derived CDR1 and CDR2 are MNHEY and SVGAGI. The V end was cut by 6 bases, the J end by 4 bases, with 13 bases between. The CDR3 has 13 residues. The source material was CD4+ or CD8+ T cells sorted from blood, sampled in a trial of the OX40 agonist ivuxolimab. The chain has TRBV6-5 and TRBJ2-7; tentative D call: TRBD2 (5 bases). This receptor was identified in an adult with an advanced solid tumor such as melanoma, head and neck, liver or kidney cancer. The CDR3 DNA reads TGTGCCAGCAGCCTCGGGATGGGGTACGAGCAGTACTTC. Translation gives CASSLGMGYEQYF.